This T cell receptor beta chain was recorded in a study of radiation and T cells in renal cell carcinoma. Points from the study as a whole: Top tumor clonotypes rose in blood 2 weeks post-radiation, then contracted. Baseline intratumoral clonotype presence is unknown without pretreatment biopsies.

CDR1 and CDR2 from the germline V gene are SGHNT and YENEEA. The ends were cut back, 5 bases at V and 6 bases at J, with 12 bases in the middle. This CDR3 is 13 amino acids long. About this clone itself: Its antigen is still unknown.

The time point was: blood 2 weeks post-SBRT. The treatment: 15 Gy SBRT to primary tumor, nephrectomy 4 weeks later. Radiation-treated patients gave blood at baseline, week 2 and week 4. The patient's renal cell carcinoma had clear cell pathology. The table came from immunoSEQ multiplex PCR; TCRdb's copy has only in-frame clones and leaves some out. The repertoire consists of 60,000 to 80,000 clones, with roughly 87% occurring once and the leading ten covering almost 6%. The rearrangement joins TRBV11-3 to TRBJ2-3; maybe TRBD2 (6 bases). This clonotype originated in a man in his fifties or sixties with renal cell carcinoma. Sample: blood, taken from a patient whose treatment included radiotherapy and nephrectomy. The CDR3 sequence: CASSGLRGDTQYF. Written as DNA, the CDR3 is TGTGCCAGCAGCGGACTACGGGGGGATACGCAGTATTTT. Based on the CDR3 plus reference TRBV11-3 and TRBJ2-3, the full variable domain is EAGVVQSPRYKIIEKKQPVAFWCNPISGHNTLYWYLQNLGQGPELLIRYENEEAVDDSQLPKDRFSAERLKGVDSTLKIQPAELGDSAVYLCASSGLRGDTQYFGPGTRLTVL.